This T cell receptor beta chain comes out of a study of Ad26.COV2.S vaccination and SARS-CoV-2 variants. Study-wide results and caveats: TCR breadth and depth analyses may have underestimated total T cell responses.

Sample treatment: 15 to 20 received Ad26.COV2.S at low or high dose, single or two shots; about 5 received placebo; per-sample allocation not given. On day 63 after the first injection, vaccine and placebo recipients gave samples. Comments on this clone: Its matching antigen is unknown.

Generated by immunoSEQ multiplex PCR, the TCRdb table keeps only in-frame clones and is missing some. The table has hundreds of thousands of clones, about 85% seen once. The sequence was collected from a person aged 18-65 years who received the Ad26.COV2.S COVID-19 vaccine or a placebo. The material sequenced was peripheral blood, taken in a trial of Ad26.COV2.S vaccine versus placebo.

The DNA for the CDR3 is TGTGCCAGCAGCCTGGGACTAGCGGGAGGGACAGATACGCAGTATTTT. Translated: CASSLGLAGGTDTQYF. The chain joins TRBV7-9 to TRBJ2-3, with TRBD2 identical over 16 bases. The junction had 2 bases not matched to a gene; V was cut back by 5 bases and J by 3 bases. This CDR3 spans 16 amino acids. Germline V gene data show CDR1 as SEHNR and CDR2 as FQNEAQ (reference sequence).